These T cell receptor beta chains were read from a single sample in a study of blood T cell repertoires in COVID-19. Sequencing used immunoSEQ multiplex PCR; TCRdb keeps in-frame clones, though not all of them. The repertoire holds 120,000 to 150,000 clones, with roughly 88% as singletons. The sample taken for sequencing was peripheral blood. These receptors all stem from a woman aged 55-69 years with COVID-19, enrolled during active disease. Both conserved end residues are part of each CDR3. The D gene is left open where the match is weak. Clone size appears in some rows only: once, few, many, or a class for an expanded clone.

abundance | j_gene | len | d_gene | v_gene | CDR3nt | CDR3aa
NA | TRBJ2-1 | 14 | NA | TRBV11-2 | TGTGCCAGCAGCTTAGGGGGCAGGGGGGATGAGCAGTTCTTC | CASSLGGRGDEQFF
NA | TRBJ1-4 | 16 | NA | TRBV19 | TGTGCCAGTAGGGTCAGGGCGCCCTCAACTAATGAAAAACTGTTTTTT | CASRVRAPSTNEKLFF
NA | TRBJ1-5 | 15 | NA | TRBV2 | TGTGCCAGCAGAGGTAGGTCAGGGAGCAATCAGCCCCAGCATTTT | CASRGRSGSNQPQHF
NA | TRBJ2-3 | 15 | TRBD2 | TRBV3-1/TRBV3-2 | TGTGCCAGCAGCCAAGTAGCGGGGAGCCCCGATACGCAGTATTTT | CASSQVAGSPDTQYF
NA | TRBJ2-5 | 12 | NA | TRBV6-5 | TGTGCCAGCACCCTGGCCTTGGAGACCCAGTACTTC | CASTLALETQYF
NA | TRBJ2-5 | 16 | NA | TRBV18 | TGTGCCAGCTCACCTGTTTGGCGGCCAGGGATGGAGACCCAGTACTTC | CASSPVWRPGMETQYF
NA | TRBJ2-5 | 18 | TRBD1 | TRBV4-3 | TGCGCCAGCAGCCAAGAGTCCCAGGGGGCGGAGGGCCAAGAGACCCAGTACTTC | CASSQESQGAEGQETQYF
NA | TRBJ1-5 | 17 | NA | TRBV5-5 | TGTGCCAGCAGCTTGGATGCGGGGGGCCCTAGGGAACAGCCCCAGCATTTT | CASSLDAGGPREQPQHF
NA | TRBJ2-3 | 14 | TRBD2 | TRBV10-3 | TGTGCCATAAGGGCGGGGGAGTCCACAGATACGCAGTATTTT | CAIRAGESTDTQYF
NA | TRBJ1-4 | 15 | NA | TRBV27 | TGTGCCAGCAGTCCCACAGGGACAACTAATGAAAAACTGTTTTTT | CASSPTGTTNEKLFF
NA | TRBJ2-1 | 15 | NA | TRBV5-6 | TGTGCCAGCAGCTTGTCGGGGGTAGCGAGGAATGAGCAGTTCTTC | CASSLSGVARNEQFF
NA | TRBJ2-1 | 15 | NA | TRBV24-1 | TGTGCCACCAGTGATTCAGGACAGCCCTACAATGAGCAGTTCTTC | CATSDSGQPYNEQFF
once | TRBJ2-1 | 18 | TRBD2 | TRBV5-1 | TGCGCCAGCAGCTCCCGAAAAGGTAGCGGGGGTGAATACAATGAGCAGTTCTTC | CASSSRKGSGGEYNEQFF
NA | TRBJ2-1 | 11 | NA | TRBV7-2 | TGTGCCAGCAGCTTCCCCCCCTCGGTCGTCTTC | CASSFPPSVVF
NA | TRBJ1-1 | 14 | NA | TRBV3-1/TRBV3-2 | TGTGCCAGCAGCCAGACACCCTCGAACACTGAAGCTTTCTTT | CASSQTPSNTEAFF
NA | TRBJ2-1 | 15 | TRBD1 | TRBV18 | TGTGCCAGCTCACCGCAGGGGGAAACCTACAATGAGCAGTTCTTC | CASSPQGETYNEQFF
NA | TRBJ1-5 | 15 | NA | TRBV27 | TGTGCCAGCAGTAATCCGGGAGGCGAAGGGCAGCCCCAGCATTTT | CASSNPGGEGQPQHF
once | TRBJ1-2 | 14 | NA | TRBV6-2/TRBV6-3 | TGTGCCAGCAGTTCTAAGATTAGTCACTATGGCTACACCTTC | CASSSKISHYGYTF
NA | TRBJ1-1 | 18 | TRBD1 | TRBV20-1 | TGCAGTGCTAGTGCTCCTAGGGGACAGGGGGTCGTTTTCCCTGAAGCTTTCTTT | CSASAPRGQGVVFPEAFF
NA | TRBJ1-2 | 13 | TRBD1 | TRBV2 | TGTGCCAACAAGGGGGCCGGGAACTATGGCTACACCTTC | CANKGAGNYGYTF
NA | TRBJ1-2 | 14 | NA | TRBV5-1 | TGCGCCAGCAGCTTGGACCCCCAGGGCTATGGCTACACCTTC | CASSLDPQGYGYTF
NA | TRBJ1-5 | 15 | TRBD1 | TRBV28 | TGTGCCAGCAGTTTATTGGACAGGGAGGATCAGCCCCAGCATTTT | CASSLLDREDQPQHF
NA | TRBJ1-2 | 15 | NA | TRBV2 | TGTGCCAGCAGTGACTGGGGGGGCAATAATAATGGCTACACCTTC | CASSDWGGNNNGYTF
NA | TRBJ2-7 | 15 | TRBD2 | TRBV10-1 | TGCGCCAGCAGGTTAGCGGGGGGCCTTCACTACGAGCAGTACTTC | CASRLAGGLHYEQYF
NA | TRBJ2-3 | 14 | NA | TRBV6-5 | TGTGCCAGCAGTTACTCCGTAGTGGCAGATACGCAGTATTTT | CASSYSVVADTQYF
NA | TRBJ2-7 | 15 | TRBD1 | TRBV9 | TGTGCCAGCAGCACAGGACAGGGATTGGCCTACGAGCAGTACTTC | CASSTGQGLAYEQYF
NA | TRBJ2-3 | 14 | TRBD1 | TRBV7-2 | TGTGCCAGCAGCTGGACAGGGGGCACAGATACGCAGTATTTT | CASSWTGGTDTQYF
NA | TRBJ2-7 | 16 | NA | TRBV11-3 | TGTGCCAGCAGCATGTATGGGGGGGGCGGTGCCGACGAGCAGTACTTC | CASSMYGGGGADEQYF
NA | TRBJ2-7 | 15 | NA | TRBV27 | TGTGCCAGCAGTTTTACGGGGTCATCTTCCTACGAGCAGTACTTC | CASSFTGSSSYEQYF
once | TRBJ2-1 | 16 | TRBD1 | TRBV7-7 | TGTGCCAGCAGCCGAACGGGACAGGGGTCCTACAATGAGCAGTTCTTC | CASSRTGQGSYNEQFF
NA | TRBJ1-1 | 14 | TRBD1 | TRBV11-3 | TGTGCCAGCAGTCCAGGGGGCGTAGGGACTGAAGCTTTCTTT | CASSPGGVGTEAFF
NA | TRBJ1-5 | 13 | NA | TRBV19 | TGTGCCACCGCAAGACTTAGCAATCAGCCCCAGCATTTT | CATARLSNQPQHF
NA | TRBJ1-2 | 14 | TRBD1 | TRBV7-9 | TGTGCCAGCAGCCCGTGGGACAGGGAGGAAGGCTACACCTTC | CASSPWDREEGYTF
NA | TRBJ2-3 | 12 | NA | TRBV3-1/TRBV3-2 | TGTGCCAGCACGAACCGGACAGATACGCAGTATTTT | CASTNRTDTQYF
NA | TRBJ1-1 | 13 | NA | TRBV5-1 | TGCGCCAGCAGCCCAGGGTATGACAGGGAAGCTTTCTTT | CASSPGYDREAFF
NA | TRBJ2-5 | 11 | NA | TRBV25-1 | TGTGCCAGCCTCCTAGCGGAGACCCAGTACTTC | CASLLAETQYF
NA | TRBJ2-3 | 17 | TRBD2 | TRBV5-1 | TGCGCCAGCAGCTCAAGATCTAGCGGGGGGGCCGGAGATACGCAGTATTTT | CASSSRSSGGAGDTQYF
once | TRBJ2-2 | 13 | NA | TRBV14 | TGTGCCAGCAGCCGCAGGGTGCTCGGGGAGCTGTTTTTT | CASSRRVLGELFF
NA | TRBJ2-7 | 13 | NA | TRBV19 | TGTGCCAGTAGTTCCCCCCAGACCTACGAGCAGTACTTC | CASSSPQTYEQYF
NA | TRBJ1-2 | 15 | NA | TRBV6-2/TRBV6-3 | TGTGCCAGCAGTTACGAATCGGCGGGAACCTATGGCTACACCTTC | CASSYESAGTYGYTF
NA | TRBJ2-1 | 16 | TRBD2 | TRBV7-9 | TGTGCCAGCAGCCCTCGGACTAGCGGGGGGGCCGAGCGGCAGTTCTTC | CASSPRTSGGAERQFF
NA | TRBJ1-5 | 14 | TRBD1 | TRBV4-2 | TGTGCCAGCAGCCTCAACAGGGGTAATCAGCCCCAGCATTTT | CASSLNRGNQPQHF
NA | TRBJ1-1 | 14 | NA | TRBV4-1 | TGCGCCAGCAGCCCACCTAGTGGGTGGACTGAAGCTTTCTTT | CASSPPSGWTEAFF
few | TRBJ1-2 | 14 | NA | TRBV6-2/TRBV6-3 | TGTGCCAGCAGTTACTCGGCAGCGAGCTATGGCTACACCTTC | CASSYSAASYGYTF
NA | TRBJ1-6 | 14 | TRBD1 | TRBV4-1 | TGCGCCAGCAGCCTAGACAGGGCTCCTTCACCCCTCCACTTT | CASSLDRAPSPLHF
NA | TRBJ1-2 | 14 | TRBD1 | TRBV3-1/TRBV3-2 | TGTGCCAGCAGCCAAGATTCGGGGACAGATGGCTACACCTTC | CASSQDSGTDGYTF
NA | TRBJ1-1 | 13 | NA | TRBV7-8 | TGTGCCAGCAGCTTCCAGGGAAACACTGAAGCTTTCTTT | CASSFQGNTEAFF
NA | TRBJ1-5 | 14 | TRBD1 | TRBV19 | TGTGCCAGTAGTGCCGGACAGGGACGACAGCCCCAGCATTTT | CASSAGQGRQPQHF
NA | TRBJ1-4 | 16 | TRBD1 | TRBV24-1 | TGTGCCACCAGTGACGGGACAGGGGTCCCGGGTCCAGAACTGTTTTTT | CATSDGTGVPGPELFF
NA | TRBJ2-5 | 11 | NA | TRBV7-2 | TGTGCCAGCAGCTCGGGGTCGACCCAGTACTTC | CASSSGSTQYF
NA | TRBJ1-3 | 16 | NA | TRBV30 | TGTGCCTGGAGTTTTCAGAACCAATTCTCTGGAAACACCATATATTTT | CAWSFQNQFSGNTIYF
NA | TRBJ2-5 | 15 | NA | TRBV3-1/TRBV3-2 | TGTGCCAGCAGCCAAAGGATCGGGGGAAGAGAGACCCAGTACTTC | CASSQRIGGRETQYF
NA | TRBJ2-1 | 14 | NA | TRBV6-5 | TGTGCCAGCAAGTTGGGACTGATTAGTAATGAGCAGTTCTTC | CASKLGLISNEQFF
NA | TRBJ1-2 | 13 | NA | TRBV28 | TGTGCCAGCTGGTCAGGGGTAGATTATGGCTACACCTTC | CASWSGVDYGYTF
NA | TRBJ1-2 | 19 | TRBD1 | TRBV27 | TGTGCCAGCAGTCGGGACAGAGGGGATGTCGGCCCCTATGACTATGGCTACACCTTC | CASSRDRGDVGPYDYGYTF
NA | TRBJ1-6 | 14 | NA | TRBV7-8 | TGTGCCAGCAGCTTAGCCCCAGTTAATTCACCCCTCCACTTT | CASSLAPVNSPLHF
few | TRBJ2-2 | 17 | TRBD2 | TRBV2 | TGTGCCAGCAGTGAACCCGGGGGACTAGCGGGGACCGGGGAGCTGTTTTTT | CASSEPGGLAGTGELFF